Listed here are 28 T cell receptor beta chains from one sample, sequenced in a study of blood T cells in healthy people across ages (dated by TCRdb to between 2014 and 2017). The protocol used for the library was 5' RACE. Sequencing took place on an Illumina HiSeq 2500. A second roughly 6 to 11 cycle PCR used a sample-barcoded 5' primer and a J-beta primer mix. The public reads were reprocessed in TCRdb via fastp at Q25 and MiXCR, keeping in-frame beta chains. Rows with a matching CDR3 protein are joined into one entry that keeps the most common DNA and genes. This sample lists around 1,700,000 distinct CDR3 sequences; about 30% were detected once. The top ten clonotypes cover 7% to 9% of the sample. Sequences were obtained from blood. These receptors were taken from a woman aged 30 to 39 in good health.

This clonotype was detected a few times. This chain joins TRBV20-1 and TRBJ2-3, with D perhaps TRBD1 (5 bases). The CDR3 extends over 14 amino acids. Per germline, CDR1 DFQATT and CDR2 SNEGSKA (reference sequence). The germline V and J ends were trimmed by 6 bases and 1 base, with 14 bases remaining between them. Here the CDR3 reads CSADSQGRTDTQYF. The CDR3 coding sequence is TGCAGTGCCGACTCCCAGGGTCGCACAGATACGCAGTATTTT.

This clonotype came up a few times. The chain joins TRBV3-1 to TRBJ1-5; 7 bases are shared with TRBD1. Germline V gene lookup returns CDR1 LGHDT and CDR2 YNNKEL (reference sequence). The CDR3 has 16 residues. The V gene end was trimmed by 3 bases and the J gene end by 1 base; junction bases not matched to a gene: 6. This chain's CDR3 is CASSHRQGGSNQPQHF. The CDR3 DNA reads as TGTGCCAGCAGCCATAGGCAGGGGGGAAGCAATCAGCCCCAGCATTTT.

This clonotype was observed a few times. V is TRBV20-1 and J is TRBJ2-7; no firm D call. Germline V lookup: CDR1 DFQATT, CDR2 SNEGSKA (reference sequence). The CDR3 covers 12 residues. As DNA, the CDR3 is TGCAGGTCTCCTTTACCGGTGGACGAGCAGTACTTC. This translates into CRSPLPVDEQYF.

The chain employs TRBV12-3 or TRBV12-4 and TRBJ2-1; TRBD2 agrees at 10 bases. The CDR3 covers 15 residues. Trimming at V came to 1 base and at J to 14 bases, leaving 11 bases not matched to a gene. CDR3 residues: CASSLGLSSGRSEFF. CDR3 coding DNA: TGTGCCAGCAGTTTAGGGTTGTCTAGCGGGAGATCGGAGTTCTTC.

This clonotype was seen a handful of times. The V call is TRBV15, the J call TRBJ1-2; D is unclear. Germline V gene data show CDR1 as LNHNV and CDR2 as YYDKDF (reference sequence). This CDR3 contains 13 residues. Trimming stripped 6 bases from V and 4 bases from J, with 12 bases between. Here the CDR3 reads CATRGTEGYGYTF. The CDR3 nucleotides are TGTGCCACCAGAGGCACAGAAGGCTATGGCTACACCTTC.

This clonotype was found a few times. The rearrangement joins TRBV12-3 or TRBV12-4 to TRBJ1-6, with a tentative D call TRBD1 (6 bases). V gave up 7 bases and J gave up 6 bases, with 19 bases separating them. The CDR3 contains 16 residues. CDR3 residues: CASTKKQGRSNSPLHF. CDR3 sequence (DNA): TGTGCCAGCACCAAAAAACAGGGTCGTTCTAATTCACCCCTCCACTTT.

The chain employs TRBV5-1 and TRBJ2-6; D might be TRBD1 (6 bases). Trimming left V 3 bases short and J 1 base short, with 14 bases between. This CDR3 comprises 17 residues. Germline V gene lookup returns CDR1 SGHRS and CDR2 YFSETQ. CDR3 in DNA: TGCGCCAGCAGCTCCTTCCTCGGACAGTCTGGGGCCAACGTCCTGACTTTC. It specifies CASSSFLGQSGANVLTF.

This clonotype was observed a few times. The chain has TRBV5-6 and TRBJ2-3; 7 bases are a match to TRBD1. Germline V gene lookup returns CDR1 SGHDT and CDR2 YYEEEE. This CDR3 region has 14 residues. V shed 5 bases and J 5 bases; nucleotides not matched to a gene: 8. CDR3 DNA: TGTGCCAGCAGTTACGACAGGGAAGGAGATACGCAGTATTTT. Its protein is CASSYDREGDTQYF.

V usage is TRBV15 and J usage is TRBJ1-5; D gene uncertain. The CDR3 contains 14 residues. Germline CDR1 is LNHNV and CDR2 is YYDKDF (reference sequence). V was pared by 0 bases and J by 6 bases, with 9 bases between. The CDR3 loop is CATSRDLKSQPQHF. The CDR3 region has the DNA TGTGCCACCAGCAGAGATCTAAAAAGTCAGCCCCAGCATTTT.

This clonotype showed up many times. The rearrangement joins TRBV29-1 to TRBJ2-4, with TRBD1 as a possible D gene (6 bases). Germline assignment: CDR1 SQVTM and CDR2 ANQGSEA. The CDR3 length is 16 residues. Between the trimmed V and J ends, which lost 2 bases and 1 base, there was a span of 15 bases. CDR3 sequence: CSVEQGPGLAKNIQYF. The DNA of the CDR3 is TGCAGCGTTGAACAGGGGCCTGGGTTGGCCAAAAACATTCAGTACTTC.

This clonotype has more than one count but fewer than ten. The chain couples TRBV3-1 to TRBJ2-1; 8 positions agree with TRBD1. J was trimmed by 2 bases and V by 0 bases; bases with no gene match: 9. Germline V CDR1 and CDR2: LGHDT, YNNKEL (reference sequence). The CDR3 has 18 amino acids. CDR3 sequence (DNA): TGTGCCAGCAGCCAAGAACAGGGGGTCTCTGGCCCCTACAATGAGCAGTTCTTC. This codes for CASSQEQGVSGPYNEQFF.

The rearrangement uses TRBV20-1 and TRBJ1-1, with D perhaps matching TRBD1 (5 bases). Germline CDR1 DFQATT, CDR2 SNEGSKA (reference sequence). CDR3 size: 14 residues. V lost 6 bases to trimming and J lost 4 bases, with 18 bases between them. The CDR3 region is CSALADTEGTEAFF. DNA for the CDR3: TGCAGTGCCTTAGCGGACACCGAGGGCACTGAAGCTTTCTTT.

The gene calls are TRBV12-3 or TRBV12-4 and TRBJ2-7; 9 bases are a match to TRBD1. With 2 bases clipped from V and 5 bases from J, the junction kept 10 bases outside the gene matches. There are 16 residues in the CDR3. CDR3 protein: CASSLIWGTGSDEQYF. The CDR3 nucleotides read TGTGCCAGCAGTTTAATCTGGGGGACAGGGTCCGACGAGCAGTACTTC.

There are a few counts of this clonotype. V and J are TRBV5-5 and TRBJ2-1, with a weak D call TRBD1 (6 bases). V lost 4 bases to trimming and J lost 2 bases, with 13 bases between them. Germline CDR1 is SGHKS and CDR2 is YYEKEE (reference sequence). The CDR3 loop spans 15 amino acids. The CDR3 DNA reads TGTGCCAGCAGCCCCTCGTGGGGGCCCTACAATGAGCAGTTCTTC. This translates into CASSPSWGPYNEQFF.

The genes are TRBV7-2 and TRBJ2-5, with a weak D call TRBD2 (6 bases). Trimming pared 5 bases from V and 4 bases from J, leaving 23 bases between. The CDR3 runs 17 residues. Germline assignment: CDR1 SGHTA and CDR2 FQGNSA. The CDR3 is CASSPGRDYFLGETQYF. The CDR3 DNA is TGTGCCAGCAGCCCAGGGCGGGATTACTTCCTGGGAGAGACCCAGTACTTC.

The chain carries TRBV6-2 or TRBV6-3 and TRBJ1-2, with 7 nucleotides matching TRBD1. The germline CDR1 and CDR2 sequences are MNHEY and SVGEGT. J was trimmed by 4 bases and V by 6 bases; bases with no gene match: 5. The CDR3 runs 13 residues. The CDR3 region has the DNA TGTGCCAGCAGGTCCGGGACAGCCTATGGCTACACCTTC. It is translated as CASRSGTAYGYTF.

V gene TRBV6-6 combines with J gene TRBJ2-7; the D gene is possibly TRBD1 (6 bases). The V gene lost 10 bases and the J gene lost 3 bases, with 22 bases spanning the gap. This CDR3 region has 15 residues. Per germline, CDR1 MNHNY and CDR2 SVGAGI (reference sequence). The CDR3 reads CATRRSPGADYEQYF. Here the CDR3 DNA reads TGTGCCACCAGACGATCCCCAGGGGCGGACTACGAGCAGTACTTC.

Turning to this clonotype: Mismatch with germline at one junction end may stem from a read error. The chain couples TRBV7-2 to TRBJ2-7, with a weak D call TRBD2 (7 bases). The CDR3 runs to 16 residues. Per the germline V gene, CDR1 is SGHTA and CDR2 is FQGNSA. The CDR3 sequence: CAGSPGGGGNSYEQYF. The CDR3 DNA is TGTGCCGGCAGCCCTGGCGGGGGCGGAAACTCCTACGAGCAGTACTTC.

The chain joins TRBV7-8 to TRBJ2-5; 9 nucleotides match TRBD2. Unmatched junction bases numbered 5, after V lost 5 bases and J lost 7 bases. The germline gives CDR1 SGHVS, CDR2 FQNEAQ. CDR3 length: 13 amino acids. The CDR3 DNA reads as TGTGCCAGCAGCGTTAGCGGGAGTGGGACCCAGTACTTC. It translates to CASSVSGSGTQYF.

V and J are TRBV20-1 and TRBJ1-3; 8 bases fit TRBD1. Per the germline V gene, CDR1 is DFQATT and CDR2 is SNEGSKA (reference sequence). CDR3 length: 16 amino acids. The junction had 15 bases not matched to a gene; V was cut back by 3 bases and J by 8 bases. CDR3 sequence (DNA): TGCAGTGCTAGTACCCCGGTCAGGGGGCGATCGGACACCATATATTTT. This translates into CSASTPVRGRSDTIYF.

The CDR3, as DNA: TGTGCCAGCATAGCGGCGGACACTGAAGCTTTCTTT. Translation gives CASIAADTEAFF. V gene TRBV6-5 combines with J gene TRBJ1-1; D ambiguous. CDR1 and CDR2 from the germline V gene are MNHEY and SVGAGI. Trimming shortened V by 7 bases and J by 3 bases, and 9 bases separated the two germline ends. The CDR3 consists of 12 residues.

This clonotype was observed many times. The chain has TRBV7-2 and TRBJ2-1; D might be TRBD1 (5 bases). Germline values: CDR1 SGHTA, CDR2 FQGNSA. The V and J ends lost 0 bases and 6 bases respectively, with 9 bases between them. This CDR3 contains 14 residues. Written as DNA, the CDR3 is TGTGCCAGCAGCTTAGCCCGGCAGGGCAATGAGCAGTTCTTC. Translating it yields CASSLARQGNEQFF.

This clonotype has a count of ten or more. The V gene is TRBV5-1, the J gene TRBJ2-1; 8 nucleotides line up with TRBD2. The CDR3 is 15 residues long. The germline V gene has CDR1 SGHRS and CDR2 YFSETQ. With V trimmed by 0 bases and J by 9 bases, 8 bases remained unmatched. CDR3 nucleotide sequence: TGCGCCAGCAGCTTGGCCGGGACTAGAACTCGTGAGCAGTTCTTC. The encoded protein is CASSLAGTRTREQFF.

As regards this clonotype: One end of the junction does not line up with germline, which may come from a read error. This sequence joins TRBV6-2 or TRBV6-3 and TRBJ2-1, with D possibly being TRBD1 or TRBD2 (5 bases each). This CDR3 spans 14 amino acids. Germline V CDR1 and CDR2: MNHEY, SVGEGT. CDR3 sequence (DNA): TGTGCCGGCAGTTATGGGGGAACCTACAATGAGCAGTTCTTC. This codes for CAGSYGGTYNEQFF.

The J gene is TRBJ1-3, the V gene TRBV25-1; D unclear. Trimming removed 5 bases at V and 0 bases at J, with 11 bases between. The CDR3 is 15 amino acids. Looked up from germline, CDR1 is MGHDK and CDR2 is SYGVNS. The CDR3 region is CASSRYGNSGNTIYF. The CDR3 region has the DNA TGTGCCAGCAGTCGGTACGGCAACTCTGGAAACACCATATATTTT.

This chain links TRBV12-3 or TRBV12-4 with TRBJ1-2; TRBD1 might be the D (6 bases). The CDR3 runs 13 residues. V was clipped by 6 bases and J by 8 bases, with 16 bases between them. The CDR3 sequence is CASSRGFRGGYTF. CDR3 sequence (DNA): TGTGCCAGCAGCCGCGGGTTCAGGGGAGGCTACACCTTC.

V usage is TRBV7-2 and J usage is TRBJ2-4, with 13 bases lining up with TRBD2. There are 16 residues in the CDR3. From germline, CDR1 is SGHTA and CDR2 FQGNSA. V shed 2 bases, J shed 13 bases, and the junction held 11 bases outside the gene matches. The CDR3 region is CASSLPRTSGSNEQYF. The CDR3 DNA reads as TGTGCCAGCAGCTTACCCCGGACTAGCGGGAGTAATGAGCAGTACTTC.

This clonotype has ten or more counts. CDR3 nucleotide sequence: TGTGCCAGCAGTTTTTCGTGGACTAGCGGGGATAGCACAGATACGCAGTATTTT. Protein sequence: CASSFSWTSGDSTDTQYF. The genes are TRBV28 and TRBJ2-3; 12 positions agree with TRBD2. This CDR3 is built from 18 residues. CDR1 is MDHEN, CDR2 SYDVKM, per germline. J lost 0 bases, V lost 3 bases, and 7 bases had no gene match.